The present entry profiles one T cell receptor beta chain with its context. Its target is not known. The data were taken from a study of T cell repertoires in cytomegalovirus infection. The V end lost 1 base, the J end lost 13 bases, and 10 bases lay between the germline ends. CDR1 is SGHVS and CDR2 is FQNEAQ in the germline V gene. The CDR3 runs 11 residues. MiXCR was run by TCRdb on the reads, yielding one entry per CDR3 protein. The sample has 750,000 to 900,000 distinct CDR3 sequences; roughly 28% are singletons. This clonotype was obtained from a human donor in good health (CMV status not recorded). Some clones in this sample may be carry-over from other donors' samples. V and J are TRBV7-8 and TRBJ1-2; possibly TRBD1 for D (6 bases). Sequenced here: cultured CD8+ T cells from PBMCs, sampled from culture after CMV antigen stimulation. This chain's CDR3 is CASSLGQGFTF. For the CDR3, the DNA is TGTGCCAGCAGCTTAGGGCAGGGGTTCACCTTC. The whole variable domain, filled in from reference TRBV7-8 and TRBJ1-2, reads GAGVSQSPRYKVAKRGQDVALRCDPISGHVSLFWYQQALGQGPEFLTYFQNEAQLDKSGLPSDRFFAERPEGSVSTLKIQRTQQEDSAVYLCASSLGQGFTFGSGTRLTVV.